This TCR beta chain stems from a study of T cell responses to AZD1222 COVID-19 vaccine. Between the trimmed V and J ends, which lost 3 bases and 1 base, there was a span of 13 bases. CDR1 and CDR2 from the germline V gene are SGDLS and YYNGEE. This CDR3 comprises 15 residues. The assay was immunoSEQ multiplex PCR, and TCRdb's table has in-frame clones only and misses some. The table has 150,000 or so clones, 80% to 95% seen once. The clonotype originates from an adult in good health. The sequenced sample was peripheral blood, obtained on day 0 of AZD1222 vaccination. The chain uses TRBV9 and TRBJ1-1; possible D gene TRBD1, 6 bases. The DNA for the CDR3 is TGTGCCAGCAGCGACGGGACATTGGGGAACACTGAAGCTTTCTTT. It specifies CASSDGTLGNTEAFF.